This T cell receptor (beta chain) was captured in a study of blood T cell repertoires in COVID-19. Background on the study: Specimens from acute and convalescent COVID-19 originated in the United States, Italy and Spain. PBMCs, B-cell-depleted T cells, or T cells provided the cDNA or gDNA that made up the material.

This CDR3 has 16 amino acids. Deletions cut 10 bases from V and 2 bases from J, with 24 bases between. CDR1 is MGHDK, CDR2 SYGVNS, per germline. In the study's own analysis: How many nucleated cells were present was estimated from reference gene primer amplification. Clones were read by immunoSEQ multiplex PCR, and TCRdb kept only the in-frame ones, dropping some. V, J and clone size are those of that table, while D and trimming were read from the DNA. The repertoire holds some 220,000 clones, with roughly 88% as singletons. Material: peripheral blood. The chain joins TRBV25-1 to TRBJ2-7; D possibly corresponds to TRBD2 (7 bases). This clonotype was obtained from a middle-aged man with active or convalescent COVID-19. The CDR3, as DNA: TGTGCCAACCAAGGGGGGGGCAGGGTTGGCACCTACGAGCAGTACGTC. Amino acid sequence: CANQGGGRVGTYEQYV.